Here is one T cell receptor beta chain with its context. Its antigen is unidentified. Random hexamers were used to reverse transcribe the RNA input (about 0.45 to 1 ug). TCRdb independently ran MiXCR on the immunoSEQ multiplex PCR reads; one entry per CDR3 protein. The sample lists roughly 190,000 distinct CDR3 sequences, about 95% seen once, with 0.085% to 0.11% in the top ten. The record originates from a study of CD8 T cells in Susac syndrome. Trimming removed 5 bases from V and 3 bases from J; junction bases left unmatched: 3. CDR1 is SQVTM and CDR2 is ANQGSEA in the germline V gene. The CDR3 consists of 13 residues. Regarding the study as a whole: The study's TCR sequencing and HLA analysis covered a relatively small number of individuals, and the study acknowledged this.

TCR beta sequencing was performed on blood CD8+ and CD4+ T cells. As controls, healthy donors matched for age and sex were used. Negative isolation was used for CD8+ and CD4+ T cells, and FACS enrichment was applied to TEMRA cells. V gene TRBV29-1 combines with J gene TRBJ2-5, with TRBD2 matching 10 bases. The TCR sequence derives from a human donor in good health. The material sequenced was CD4+ T cells from PBMCs. The CDR3 loop reads CSVRGLAEETQYF. As DNA, the CDR3 is TGCAGCGTTCGCGGACTAGCGGAAGAGACCCAGTACTTC.